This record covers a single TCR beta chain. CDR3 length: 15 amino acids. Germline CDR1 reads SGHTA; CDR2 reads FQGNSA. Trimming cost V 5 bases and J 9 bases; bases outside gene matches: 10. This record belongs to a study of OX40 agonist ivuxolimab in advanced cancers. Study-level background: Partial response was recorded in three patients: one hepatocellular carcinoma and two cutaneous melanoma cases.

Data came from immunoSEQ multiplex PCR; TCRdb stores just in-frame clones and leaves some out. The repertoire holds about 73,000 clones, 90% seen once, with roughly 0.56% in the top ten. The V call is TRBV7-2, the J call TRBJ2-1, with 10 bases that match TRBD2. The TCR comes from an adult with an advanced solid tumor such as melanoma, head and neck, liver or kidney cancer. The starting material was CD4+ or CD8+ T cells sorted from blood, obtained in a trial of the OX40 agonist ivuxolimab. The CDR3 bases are TGTGCCAGCAGCCAGCTGGTAGCGGGAGGCGGTGAGCAGTTCTTC. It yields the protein CASSQLVAGGGEQFF.